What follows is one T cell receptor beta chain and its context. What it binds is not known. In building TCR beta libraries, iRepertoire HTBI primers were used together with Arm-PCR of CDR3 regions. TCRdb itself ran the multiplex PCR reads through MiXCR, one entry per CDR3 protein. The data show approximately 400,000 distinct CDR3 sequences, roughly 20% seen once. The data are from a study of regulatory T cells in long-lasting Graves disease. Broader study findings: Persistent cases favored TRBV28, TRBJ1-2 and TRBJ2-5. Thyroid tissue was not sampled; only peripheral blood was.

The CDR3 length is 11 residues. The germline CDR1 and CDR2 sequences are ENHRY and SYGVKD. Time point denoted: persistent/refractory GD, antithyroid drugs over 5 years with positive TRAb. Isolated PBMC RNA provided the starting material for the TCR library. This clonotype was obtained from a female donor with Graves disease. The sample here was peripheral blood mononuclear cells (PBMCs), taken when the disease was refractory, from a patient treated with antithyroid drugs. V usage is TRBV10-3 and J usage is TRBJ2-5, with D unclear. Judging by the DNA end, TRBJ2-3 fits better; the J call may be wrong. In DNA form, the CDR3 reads TGTGCCATCAGTGTACAAAATACGCAGTATTTT. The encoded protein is CAISVQNTQYF.